Here is one T cell receptor beta chain with its context. J lost 4 bases, V lost 6 bases, and 10 bases had no gene match. The CDR3 has 16 amino acids. CDR1 SNHLY and CDR2 FYNNEI come from the germline V gene. Under the authors' procedure: Reference gene primer amplification gave nucleated cell count estimates. Assay: immunoSEQ multiplex PCR; the TCRdb copy retains only in-frame clones and omits some. V and J calls and clone size are copied from that table; D and trimming were computed from the DNA. The profile covers approximately 70,000 clones, with 80% to 85% appearing a single time and approximately 2.5% taken by the ten largest. This record belongs to a study of blood T cell repertoires in COVID-19. Study details: Nucleic acid was either cDNA or gDNA, and it came from T cells, B-cell-depleted T cells, or PBMCs.

This clonotype was obtained from a man at least 80 years old with active or convalescent COVID-19. The chain combines TRBV2 with TRBJ2-3; 10 nucleotides line up with TRBD2. Sequenced sample: peripheral blood. The CDR3 sequence: CASSSISGGLSDTQYF. CDR3 DNA sequence: TGTGCCAGCAGCTCGATTAGCGGGGGGCTTTCAGATACGCAGTATTTT. Together with reference TRBV2 and TRBJ2-3, the CDR3 gives the full variable domain: EPEVTQTPSHQVTQMGQEVILRCVPISNHLYFYWYRQILGQKVEFLVSFYNNEISEKSEIFDDQFSVERPDGSNFTLKIRSTKLEDSAMYFCASSSISGGLSDTQYFGPGTRLTVL.